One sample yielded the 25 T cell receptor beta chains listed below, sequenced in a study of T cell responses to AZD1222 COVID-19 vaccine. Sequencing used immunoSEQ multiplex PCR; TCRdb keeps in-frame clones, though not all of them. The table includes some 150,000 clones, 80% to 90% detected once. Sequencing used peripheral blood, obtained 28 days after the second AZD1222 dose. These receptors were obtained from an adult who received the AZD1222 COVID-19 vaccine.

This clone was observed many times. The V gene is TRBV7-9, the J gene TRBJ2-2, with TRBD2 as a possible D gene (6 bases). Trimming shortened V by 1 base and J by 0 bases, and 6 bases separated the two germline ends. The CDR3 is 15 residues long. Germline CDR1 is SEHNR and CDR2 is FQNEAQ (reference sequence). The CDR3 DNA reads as TGTGCCAGCAGCTTAGGCGGGACGAACACCGGGGAGCTGTTTTTT. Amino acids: CASSLGGTNTGELFF. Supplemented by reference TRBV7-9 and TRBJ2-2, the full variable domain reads DTGVSQNPRHKITKRGQNVTFRCDPISEHNRLYWYRQTLGQGPEFLTYFQNEAQLEKSRLLSDRFSAERPKGSFSTLEIQRTEQGDSAMYLCASSLGGTNTGELFFGEGSRLTVL.

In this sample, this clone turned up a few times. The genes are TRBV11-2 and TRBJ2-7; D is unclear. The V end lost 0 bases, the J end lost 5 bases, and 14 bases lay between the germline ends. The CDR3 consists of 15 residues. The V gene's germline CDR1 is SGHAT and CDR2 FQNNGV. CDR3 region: CASSLDRARANEQYF. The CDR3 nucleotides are TGTGCCAGCAGCTTAGATCGGGCCCGCGCCAACGAGCAGTACTTC.

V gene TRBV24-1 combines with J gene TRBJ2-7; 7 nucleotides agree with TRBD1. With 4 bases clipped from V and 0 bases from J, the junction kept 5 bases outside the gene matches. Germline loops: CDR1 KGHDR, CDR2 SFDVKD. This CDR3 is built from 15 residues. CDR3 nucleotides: TGTGCCACCAGTGAACTGACAGGGCCCTCCTACGAGCAGTACTTC. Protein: CATSELTGPSYEQYF.

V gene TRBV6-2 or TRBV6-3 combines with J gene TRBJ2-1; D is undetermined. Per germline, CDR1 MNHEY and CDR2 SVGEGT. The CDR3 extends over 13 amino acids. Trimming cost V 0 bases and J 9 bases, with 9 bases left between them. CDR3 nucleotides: TGTGCCAGCAGTTACTCGACCCCGGGTGAGCAGTTCTTC. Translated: CASSYSTPGEQFF.

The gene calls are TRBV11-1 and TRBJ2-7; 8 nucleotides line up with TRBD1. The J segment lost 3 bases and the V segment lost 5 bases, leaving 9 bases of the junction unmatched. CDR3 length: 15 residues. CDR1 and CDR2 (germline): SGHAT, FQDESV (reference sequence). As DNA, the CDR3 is TGTGCCAGCAGCCGCTCTGGACAGGGTTTCTACGAGCAGTACTTC. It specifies CASSRSGQGFYEQYF.

CDR3 sequence: CASSSRQGKAPLHF. DNA of the CDR3: TGTGCCAGCAGCTCCCGCCAGGGGAAGGCACCCCTCCACTTT. This chain joins TRBV7-2 and TRBJ1-6; TRBD1 might be the D (6 bases). The germline V gene encodes CDR1 SGHTA and CDR2 FQGNSA. V dropped 4 bases and J dropped 11 bases, with 15 bases sitting between them. The CDR3 totals 14 residues. The full variable domain, with the rest looked up from reference TRBV7-2 and TRBJ1-6, is GAGVSQSPSNKVTEKGKDVELRCDPISGHTALYWYRQSLGQGLEFLIYFQGNSAPDKSGLPSDRFSAERTGGSVSTLTIQRTQQEDSAVYLCASSSRQGKAPLHFGNGTRLTVT.

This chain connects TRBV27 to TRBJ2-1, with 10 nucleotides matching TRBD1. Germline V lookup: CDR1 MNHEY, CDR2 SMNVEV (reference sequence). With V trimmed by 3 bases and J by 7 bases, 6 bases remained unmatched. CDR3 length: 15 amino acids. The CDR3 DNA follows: TGTGCCAGCAGTTTTTGGGACAGGGGTAGGAATGAGCAGTTCTTC. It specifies CASSFWDRGRNEQFF.

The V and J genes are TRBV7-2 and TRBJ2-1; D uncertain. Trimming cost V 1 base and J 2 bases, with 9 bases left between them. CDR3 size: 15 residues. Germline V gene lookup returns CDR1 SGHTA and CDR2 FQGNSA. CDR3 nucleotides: TGTGCCAGCAGCTTAGGGCGAGCTACCTACAATGAGCAGTTCTTC. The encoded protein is CASSLGRATYNEQFF.

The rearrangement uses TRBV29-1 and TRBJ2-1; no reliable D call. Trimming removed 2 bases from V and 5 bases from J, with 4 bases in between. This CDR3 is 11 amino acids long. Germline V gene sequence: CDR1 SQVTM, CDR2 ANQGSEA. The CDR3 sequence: CSVESHNEQFF. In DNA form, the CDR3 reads TGCAGCGTTGAATCGCACAATGAGCAGTTCTTC.

Here the CDR3 reads CASSLSGGWNNSPLHF. CDR3 DNA: TGTGCCAGCAGTTTATCAGGAGGGTGGAATAATTCACCCCTCCACTTT. The chain links TRBV27 to TRBJ1-6; D is ambiguous. There are 16 residues in the CDR3. The V and J ends lost 0 bases and 5 bases respectively, with 11 bases between them. CDR1 and CDR2 from the germline V gene are MNHEY and SMNVEV (reference sequence).

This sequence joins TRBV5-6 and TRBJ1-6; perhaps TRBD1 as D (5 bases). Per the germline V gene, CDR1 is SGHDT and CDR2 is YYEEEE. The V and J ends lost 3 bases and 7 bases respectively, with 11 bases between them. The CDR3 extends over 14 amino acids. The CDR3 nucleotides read TGTGCCAGCAGCTCGTGGGGACGGAATTCACCCCTCCACTTT. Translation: CASSSWGRNSPLHF. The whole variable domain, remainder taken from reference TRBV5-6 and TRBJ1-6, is DAGVTQSPTHLIKTRGQQVTLRCSPKSGHDTVSWYQQALGQGPQFIFQYYEEEERQRGNFPDRFSGHQFPNYSSELNVNALLLGDSALYLCASSSWGRNSPLHFGNGTRLTVT.

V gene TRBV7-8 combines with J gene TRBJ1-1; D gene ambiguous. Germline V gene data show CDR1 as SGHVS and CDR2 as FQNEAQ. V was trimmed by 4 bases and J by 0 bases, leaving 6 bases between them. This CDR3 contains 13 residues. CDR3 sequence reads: CASSSLLNTEAFF. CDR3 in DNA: TGTGCCAGCAGCTCCCTCTTGAACACTGAAGCTTTCTTT.

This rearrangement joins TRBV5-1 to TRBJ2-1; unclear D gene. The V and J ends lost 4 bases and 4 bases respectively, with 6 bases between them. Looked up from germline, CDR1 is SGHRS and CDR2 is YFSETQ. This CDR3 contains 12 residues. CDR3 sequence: CASSLEYNEQFF. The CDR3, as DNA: TGCGCCAGCAGCCTAGAATACAATGAGCAGTTCTTC.

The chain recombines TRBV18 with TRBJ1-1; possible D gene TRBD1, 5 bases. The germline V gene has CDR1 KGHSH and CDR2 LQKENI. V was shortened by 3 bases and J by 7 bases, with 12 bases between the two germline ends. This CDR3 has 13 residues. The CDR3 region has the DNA TGTGCCAGCTCACCGTTGCGGGGCGGTGAAGCTTTCTTT. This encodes CASSPLRGGEAFF.

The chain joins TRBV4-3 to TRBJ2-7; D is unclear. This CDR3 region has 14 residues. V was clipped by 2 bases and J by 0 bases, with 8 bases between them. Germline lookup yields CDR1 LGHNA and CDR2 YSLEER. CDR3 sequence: CASSQQKSSYEQYF. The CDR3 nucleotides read TGCGCCAGCAGCCAACAGAAGAGCTCCTACGAGCAGTACTTC.

CDR3 coding DNA: TGTGCCAGCAGTTTATTAGGACAGGGGGCGAGTAAAAACACTGAAGCTTTCTTT. Its translation: CASSLLGQGASKNTEAFF. This chain links TRBV28 with TRBJ1-1, with 11 bases lining up with TRBD1. V dropped 1 base and J dropped 2; count of bases not matched to a gene: 9. There are 18 residues in the CDR3. The germline V gene has CDR1 MDHEN and CDR2 SYDVKM.

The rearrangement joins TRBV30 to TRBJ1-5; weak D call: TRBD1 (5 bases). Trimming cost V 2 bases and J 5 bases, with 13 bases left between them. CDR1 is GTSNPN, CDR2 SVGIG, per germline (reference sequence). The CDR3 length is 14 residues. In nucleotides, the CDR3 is TGTGCCTGGAGTCCAGGGTTGAGCGATCAGCCCCAGCATTTT. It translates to CAWSPGLSDQPQHF.

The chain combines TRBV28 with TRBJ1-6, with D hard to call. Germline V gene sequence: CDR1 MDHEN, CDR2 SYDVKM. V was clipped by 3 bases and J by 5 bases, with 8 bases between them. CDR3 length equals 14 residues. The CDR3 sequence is CASSLGRDNSPLHF. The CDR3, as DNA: TGTGCCAGCAGTTTGGGTAGGGATAATTCACCCCTCCACTTT.

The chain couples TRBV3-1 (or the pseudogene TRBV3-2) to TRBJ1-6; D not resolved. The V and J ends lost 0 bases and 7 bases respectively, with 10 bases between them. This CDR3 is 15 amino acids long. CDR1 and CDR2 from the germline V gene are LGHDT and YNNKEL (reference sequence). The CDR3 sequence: CASSQDTLPNSPLHF. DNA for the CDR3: TGTGCCAGCAGCCAAGACACCCTCCCCAATTCACCCCTCCACTTT.

The CDR3 region is CAWSVAGGNEQFF. The DNA of the CDR3 is TGTGCCTGGAGTGTAGCCGGGGGCAATGAGCAGTTCTTC. The chain links TRBV30 to TRBJ2-1; maybe TRBD2 (6 bases). CDR3 length: 13 residues. Per germline, CDR1 GTSNPN and CDR2 SVGIG (reference sequence). V dropped 0 bases and J dropped 6 bases, with 9 bases sitting between them.

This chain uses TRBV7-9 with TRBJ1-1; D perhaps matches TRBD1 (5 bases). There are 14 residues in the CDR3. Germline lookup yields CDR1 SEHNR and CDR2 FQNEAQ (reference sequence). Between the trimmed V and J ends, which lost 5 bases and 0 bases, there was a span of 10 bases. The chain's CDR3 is CASSRGRVNTEAFF. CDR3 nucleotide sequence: TGTGCCAGCAGCCGGGGACGGGTGAACACTGAAGCTTTCTTT.

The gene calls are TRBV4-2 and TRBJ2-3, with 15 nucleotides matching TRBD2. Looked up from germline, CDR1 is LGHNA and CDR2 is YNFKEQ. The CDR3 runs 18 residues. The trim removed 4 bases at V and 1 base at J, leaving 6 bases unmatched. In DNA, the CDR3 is TGTGCCAGCAGCCCGGGGACTAGCGGGAGGTCTGGCACAGATACGCAGTATTTT. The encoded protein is CASSPGTSGRSGTDTQYF.

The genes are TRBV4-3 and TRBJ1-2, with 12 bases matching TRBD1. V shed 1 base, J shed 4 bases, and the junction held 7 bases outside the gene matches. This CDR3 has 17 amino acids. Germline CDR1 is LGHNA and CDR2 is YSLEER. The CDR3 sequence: CASSQVLGTGGGYGYTF. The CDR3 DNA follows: TGCGCCAGCAGCCAAGTCCTGGGGACAGGGGGCGGCTATGGCTACACCTTC.

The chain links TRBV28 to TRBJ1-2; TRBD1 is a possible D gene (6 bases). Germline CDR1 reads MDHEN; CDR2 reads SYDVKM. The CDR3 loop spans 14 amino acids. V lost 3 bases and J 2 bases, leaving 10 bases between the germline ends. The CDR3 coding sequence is TGTGCCAGCAGTTTCAGCGGGACAAACTATGGCTACACCTTC. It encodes CASSFSGTNYGYTF.

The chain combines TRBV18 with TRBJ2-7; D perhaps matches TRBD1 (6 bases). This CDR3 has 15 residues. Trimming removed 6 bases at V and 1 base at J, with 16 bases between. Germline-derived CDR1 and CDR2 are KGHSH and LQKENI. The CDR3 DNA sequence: TGTGCCAGCTCCGGGATAGTGGGGGCTTCCTACGAGCAGTACTTC. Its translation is CASSGIVGASYEQYF.